This TCR beta chain was captured in a study of early T cells in non-severe SARS-CoV-2 infection. The germline CDR1 and CDR2 sequences are KGHSH and LQKENI. The CDR3 loop spans 13 amino acids. Trimming shortened V by 2 bases and J by 4 bases, and 8 bases separated the two germline ends. Via MiXCR, TCRdb re-called the 5' RACE reads, giving one row per CDR3 protein. The sample contains about 67,000 distinct CDR3 sequences, around a tenth of which appear only once. This clonotype was observed a handful of times. The sample taken for sequencing was whole blood. This TCR was recovered from an adult who was a healthcare worker with PCR-confirmed SARS-CoV-2 infection or an uninfected control (not recorded which). The rearrangement joins TRBV18 to TRBJ1-2; D perhaps matches TRBD1 (5 bases). The chain's CDR3 is CASSPGTAYGYTF. CDR3 DNA sequence: TGTGCCAGCTCACCAGGGACGGCCTATGGCTACACCTTC.